Shown below are 21 T cell receptor beta chains from a single sample sequenced in a study of CD8 T cells in ankylosing spondylitis (dated by TCRdb to about 2017). Library method: 5' RACE. The run used an Illumina HiSeq 2500. TCRdb reran the public reads through fastp at Q25 and MiXCR, keeping productive beta chains. Rows are unified per CDR3 protein, each entry keeping the most common DNA and genes. The sample yields under 950,000 distinct CDR3 sequences; 15% to 20% were counted once. The ten largest clones capture about 20% of the sample. No antigen has been identified for these receptors. Summary of the overall study and its limitations: A TCR beta motif made up of several highly homologous amino acid variants appeared to be characteristic of blood from ankylosing spondylitis patients.

Input material: blood, either unsorted or a sorted T cell fraction (not recorded which). The receptors were gathered from a male donor with ankylosing spondylitis.

The rearrangement uses TRBV20-1 and TRBJ1-1; D may be TRBD1 (5 bases). Trimming left V 2 bases short and J 0 bases short, with 10 bases between. The CDR3 covers 14 residues. Germline lookup yields CDR1 DFQATT and CDR2 SNEGSKA (reference sequence). As DNA, the CDR3 is TGCAGTGCTAGAAAAGGGGAACTGAACACTGAAGCTTTCTTT. Protein product: CSARKGELNTEAFF.

In its sample, this clonotype was seen a few times. The chain is built from TRBV7-9 and TRBJ2-2; 7 nucleotides align to TRBD1. Germline V gene data show CDR1 as SEHNR and CDR2 as FQNEAQ (reference sequence). The CDR3 loop spans 14 amino acids. The ends lost 6 bases at V and 1 base at J; junction bases unmatched: 2. In DNA, the CDR3 is TGTGCCAGCAGACCAGGGGGGAACACCGGGGAGCTGTTTTTT. The encoded protein is CASRPGGNTGELFF.

The CDR3 protein is CASSQVTSGHYEQYF. DNA of the CDR3: TGCGCCAGCAGCCAAGTAACTAGCGGACACTACGAGCAGTACTTC. The rearrangement uses TRBV4-1 and TRBJ2-7, with TRBD2 identical over 8 bases. CDR1 MGHRA and CDR2 YSYEKL come from the germline V gene. This CDR3 is built from 15 residues. Germline trimming cut 1 base from V and 3 bases from J; bases unmatched to any gene: 5.

This chain uses TRBV9 with TRBJ2-3; 9 nucleotides align to TRBD2. The CDR3 runs to 16 residues. Germline-derived CDR1 and CDR2 are SGDLS and YYNGEE. V trimming: 4 bases; J trimming: 4 bases; junction bases outside the gene matches: 10. The CDR3 is CASSLPGGRAPDTQYF. CDR3 nucleotide sequence: TGTGCCAGCAGCCTCCCCGGCGGGAGGGCCCCAGATACGCAGTATTTT.

The V call is TRBV4-2, the J call TRBJ2-7; no clear D. Germline values: CDR1 LGHNA, CDR2 YNFKEQ. V was shortened by 1 base and J by 0 bases, with 13 bases between the two germline ends. This CDR3 has 16 amino acids. In DNA form, the CDR3 reads TGTGCCAGCAGCCAAGGGGCGGTGTTTGGCTCCTACGAGCAGTACTTC. This translates into CASSQGAVFGSYEQYF.

V gene TRBV20-1 combines with J gene TRBJ2-7; TRBD2 matches at 7 bases. Germline V gene data show CDR1 as DFQATT and CDR2 as SNEGSKA (reference sequence). V shed 6 bases and J 9 bases; nucleotides not matched to a gene: 14. The CDR3 is 13 residues long. In DNA form, the CDR3 reads TGCAGTGCCCAGGGCGGGAAATCTAGCGGGCAGTACTTC. This codes for CSAQGGKSSGQYF.

The V gene is TRBV12-3 or TRBV12-4, the J gene TRBJ1-2, with unresolved D. Trimming removed 7 bases at V and 0 bases at J, with 15 bases between. This CDR3 comprises 15 residues. DNA of the CDR3: TGTGCCAGCACCCTGAACCCCGGGGCTAACTATGGCTACACCTTC. Protein sequence: CASTLNPGANYGYTF.

This chain joins TRBV30 and TRBJ1-6; 9 bases map to TRBD1. After removal of 4 bases from V and 10 bases from J, the junction contained 5 bases not matched to a gene. This CDR3 comprises 13 residues. Germline CDR1 and CDR2: GTSNPN and SVGIG (reference sequence). The CDR3 coding sequence is TGTGCCTGGACGGACAGGGGAATGTCACCCCTCCACTTT. As protein: CAWTDRGMSPLHF.

The V call is TRBV5-5, the J call TRBJ2-5; D unclear. Germline V gives CDR1 SGHKS, CDR2 YYEKEE (reference sequence). The V end lost 2 bases, the J end lost 0 bases, and 11 bases lay between the germline ends. The CDR3 has 15 residues. DNA for the CDR3: TGTGCCAGCAGCTTTTTGGTGAATAACCAAGAGACCCAGTACTTC. Its protein is CASSFLVNNQETQYF.

This clonotype was seen a few times. This chain uses TRBV3-1 with TRBJ2-1, with unresolved D. V was pared by 6 bases and J by 3 bases, with 12 bases between. Germline V gene lookup returns CDR1 LGHDT and CDR2 YNNKEL (reference sequence). The length of the CDR3 is 14 residues. CDR3 DNA: TGTGCCAGCAGGCACGGCAACGACTACAATGAGCAGTTCTTC. Translating gives CASRHGNDYNEQFF.

The J gene is TRBJ2-5, the V gene TRBV30, with D possibly TRBD2 on 5 matching bases. The CDR3 is 15 amino acids. Trimming pared 3 bases from V and 3 bases from J, leaving 17 bases between. Germline loops: CDR1 GTSNPN, CDR2 SVGIG (reference sequence). The CDR3, as DNA: TGTGCCTGGAGGGAACTAGTCGGCTTTAAAGAGACCCAGTACTTC. It yields the protein CAWRELVGFKETQYF.

The table lists this clonotype with a count of one. J is TRBJ1-2 and V is TRBV6-1, with D unclear. Germline V gene lookup returns CDR1 MNHNS and CDR2 SASEGT. Trimming took off 6 bases at V and 7 bases at J, with 18 bases between the two ends. The CDR3 contains 14 residues. This chain's CDR3 is CASRDKAGGRGYTF. CDR3 coding DNA: TGTGCCAGCAGAGACAAGGCTGGTGGTCGTGGCTACACCTTC.

The rearrangement uses TRBV5-1 and TRBJ2-3; perhaps TRBD1 as D (6 bases). CDR1 is SGHRS and CDR2 is YFSETQ in the germline V gene. This CDR3 has 16 residues. Trimming took off 5 bases at V and 2 bases at J, with 18 bases between the two ends. This chain's CDR3 is CASSSPPGVPTDTQYF. The CDR3 DNA reads TGCGCCAGCAGTTCTCCCCCAGGGGTCCCCACAGATACGCAGTATTTT.

The rearrangement joins TRBV3-1 to TRBJ2-1; D remains ambiguous. The CDR3 has 13 residues. CDR1 is LGHDT, CDR2 YNNKEL, per germline (reference sequence). V gave up 1 base and J gave up 10 bases, with 11 bases separating them. The CDR3, as DNA: TGTGCCAGCAGCCAAGCCTCCCGGTACGAGCAGTTCTTC. As protein: CASSQASRYEQFF.

This clonotype was seen only a few times. The gene calls are TRBV20-1 and TRBJ2-1, with TRBD2 identical over 9 bases. Germline loops: CDR1 DFQATT, CDR2 SNEGSKA (reference sequence). The CDR3 consists of 15 residues. Losses at the gene ends were 2 bases for V and 4 bases for J; bases not matched to a gene: 6. CDR3 nucleotides: TGCAGTGCTAGACAACTAGCGGGCATTTACAATGAGCAGTTCTTC. Residues: CSARQLAGIYNEQFF.

In this sample, this clonotype turned up a few times. This sequence joins TRBV6-1 and TRBJ2-3, with 9 bases aligning to TRBD2. Germline-derived CDR1 and CDR2 are MNHNS and SASEGT. Trimming took 6 bases from V and 5 from J; bases not matched to a gene: 9. This CDR3 has 15 amino acids. The CDR3 DNA is TGTGCCAGCAGCCTTAGCGGGGGCGAGGTAGATACGCAGTATTTT. This sequence encodes CASSLSGGEVDTQYF.

This clonotype was observed a handful of times. The CDR3 loop reads CASSPTPNRATNEKLFF. The CDR3 nucleotides read TGTGCCAGCAGCCCGACCCCGAACAGGGCGACTAATGAAAAACTGTTTTTT. The genes are TRBV7-2 and TRBJ1-4; D might be TRBD1 (6 bases). The CDR3 extends over 17 amino acids. V lost 5 bases to trimming and J lost 2 bases, with 18 bases between them. The germline gives CDR1 SGHTA, CDR2 FQGNSA. The whole variable domain, remainder taken from reference TRBV7-2 and TRBJ1-4, is GAGVSQSPSNKVTEKGKDVELRCDPISGHTALYWYRQSLGQGLEFLIYFQGNSAPDKSGLPSDRFSAERTGGSVSTLTIQRTQQEDSAVYLCASSPTPNRATNEKLFFGSGTQLSVL.

This clonotype showed up just a few times. The J gene is TRBJ2-1, the V gene TRBV4-1, with 9 bases matching TRBD1. This CDR3 region has 15 residues. Looked up from germline, CDR1 is MGHRA and CDR2 is YSYEKL. V dropped 3 bases and J dropped 8; count of bases not matched to a gene: 8. CDR3 coding DNA: TGCGCCAGCAGCCAGACAGGGGGGAGCGTCGATGAGCAGTTCTTC. Its protein product is CASSQTGGSVDEQFF.

This clonotype has more than one count but fewer than ten. The J gene is TRBJ1-5, the V gene TRBV20-1; the match to TRBD1 covers 7 bases. Trimming at V came to 3 bases and at J to 11 bases, leaving 13 bases not matched to a gene. The CDR3 contains 14 residues. The germline V gene has CDR1 DFQATT and CDR2 SNEGSKA (reference sequence). In DNA form, the CDR3 reads TGCAGTGCTAGCCGTTTGGCAGGGGGAGAGACCCAGCATTTT. Protein: CSASRLAGGETQHF.

This clonotype was detected a few times. The chain recombines TRBV29-1 with TRBJ1-2; D not resolved. Germline values: CDR1 SQVTM, CDR2 ANQGSEA. V was pared by 5 bases and J by 1 base, with 11 bases between. The CDR3 consists of 13 residues. CDR3 protein: CSVRMPFNYGYTF. DNA of the CDR3: TGCAGCGTTAGGATGCCCTTTAACTATGGCTACACCTTC.

The chain joins TRBV12-3 or TRBV12-4 to TRBJ1-4; D gene uncertain. The germline V and J ends were trimmed by 6 bases and 8 bases, with 13 bases remaining between them. This CDR3 comprises 13 residues. DNA for the CDR3: TGTGCCAGCAGCCTTAGGTTAGGGGAAAAACTGTTTTTT. Its protein is CASSLRLGEKLFF.